Sequencing of this T cell receptor (beta chain) was carried out in a study of blood T cell repertoires in COVID-19. Sequenced by immunoSEQ multiplex PCR; TCRdb stores in-frame clones only, minus some. Here the sample spans more than 200,000 clones, roughly 86% being singletons. Cohorts were based on clinical histories the participants reported. Recovery among Cohort 3 donors was established by two negative PCRs, clearance, or symptom resolution. The material sequenced was PBMCs or T cells enriched from blood (not recorded which). The source is a woman aged 45-65 years who had recovered from COVID-19.

The CDR3 DNA is TGTGCCAGCAGTGACTGGCCTAGGTTGAGTGGCTACACCTTC. This sequence encodes CASSDWPRLSGYTF. The chain couples TRBV6-4 to TRBJ1-2; no clear D gene. Per germline, CDR1 MRHNA and CDR2 SNTAGT. Deletions cut 1 base from V and 7 bases from J, with 13 bases between. The CDR3 is made up of 14 amino acids.